Following are 20 T cell receptor beta chains from one sample sequenced in a study of naive CD8 T cells in extremely preterm neonates. Study-wide points: Compared with older groups, preterm CDR3s were shorter, with fewer N additions and less trimming.

Extremely preterm births at about 22-27 weeks of gestation supplied the samples. Only in-frame clones appear in the TCRdb table, and some are missing; sequencing was by immunoSEQ multiplex PCR. The sample yields around 25,000 clones, approximately 89% seen once. Antigen specificity for these receptors is unknown. Sequencing input: naive CD8+ T cells from cord blood. Source of these receptors: a boy who was born preterm.

CDR3: CASSLRPGTGNSYEQYF. CDR3 DNA: TGCGCCAGCAGCCTTAGGCCCGGGACAGGTAATTCCTACGAGCAGTACTTC. The chain combines TRBV4-1 with TRBJ2-7; 8 nucleotides agree with TRBD1. Germline V CDR1 and CDR2: MGHRA, YSYEKL. The CDR3 consists of 17 residues. Trimming at V came to 4 bases and at J to 1 base, leaving 12 bases not matched to a gene.

The V gene is TRBV2, the J gene TRBJ2-7, with D tentatively TRBD2 (6 bases). V was shortened by 6 bases and J by 1 base, with 13 bases between the two germline ends. CDR1 is SNHLY, CDR2 FYNNEI, per germline. This CDR3 comprises 14 residues. Here the CDR3 reads CASSSGTASYEQYF. CDR3 bases: TGTGCCAGCAGCTCCGGGACTGCATCCTACGAGCAGTACTTC.

The chain couples TRBV19 to TRBJ2-3, with TRBD1 as a possible D gene (6 bases). CDR1 and CDR2 from the germline V gene are LNHDA and SQIVND (reference sequence). This CDR3 has 11 amino acids. V shed 3 bases and J shed 8 bases, with 6 bases lying between them. In DNA, the CDR3 is TGTGCCAGTAGTATGGGGGCTACGCAGTATTTT. It specifies CASSMGATQYF. Combining the CDR3 with reference TRBV19 and TRBJ2-3 gives the whole variable domain DGGITQSPKYLFRKEGQNVTLSCEQNLNHDAMYWYRQDPGQGLRLIYYSQIVNDFQKGDIAEGYSVSREKKESFPLTVTSAQKNPTAFYLCASSMGATQYFGPGTRLTVL.

The chain couples TRBV21-1 to TRBJ2-7; TRBD2 is the table's D call and was not checked against the DNA. TRBV21-1 is noted as a pseudogene. This CDR3 has 13 amino acids. The chain's CDR3 is CASSKRGGTEQYF. CDR3 bases: TGTGCCAGCAGCAAAAGGGGGGGAACCGAGCAGTACTTC.

The chain recombines TRBV19 with TRBJ2-3, with 9 nucleotides matching TRBD2. Germline V gene sequence: CDR1 LNHDA, CDR2 SQIVND (reference sequence). This CDR3 contains 15 residues. V was pared by 1 base and J by 4 bases, with 3 bases of the junction left unmatched. The chain's CDR3 is CASSIAGTSPDTQYF. For the CDR3, the DNA is TGTGCCAGTAGTATAGCAGGGACTAGCCCAGATACGCAGTATTTT.

This clone has more than one count but fewer than ten. This chain connects TRBV19 to TRBJ2-3; TRBD2 matches at 8 bases. CDR3 length equals 14 residues. V was pared by 1 base and J by 4 bases, with 1 base of the junction left unmatched. Germline assignment: CDR1 LNHDA and CDR2 SQIVND (reference sequence). The CDR3 loop reads CASSIAGGPDTQYF. The CDR3 region has the DNA TGTGCCAGTAGTATAGCGGGGGGGCCAGATACGCAGTATTTT.

In the case of this clone: In the same sample, other DNA sequences code for this CDR3. The V gene is TRBV19, the J gene TRBJ2-1; 7 nucleotides align to TRBD2. This CDR3 spans 15 amino acids. The germline CDR1 and CDR2 sequences are LNHDA and SQIVND (reference sequence). Trimming removed 1 base from V and 0 bases from J; junction bases left unmatched: 0. CDR3 in DNA: TGTGCCAGTAGTATAGCGGGGGGCTCCTACAATGAGCAGTTCTTC. This translates into CASSIAGGSYNEQFF.

V usage is TRBV5-1 and J usage is TRBJ1-4; 9 bases align to TRBD1. The CDR3 covers 12 residues. J was trimmed by 7 bases and V by 5 bases; bases with no gene match: 0. Germline CDR1 SGHRS, CDR2 YFSETQ. The CDR3 DNA reads as TGCGCCAGCAGGACAGGGGGTGAAAAACTGTTTTTT. Protein product: CASRTGGEKLFF.

The chain carries TRBV6-5 and TRBJ2-2; 9 bases agree with TRBD2. Germline V gene data show CDR1 as MNHEY and CDR2 as SVGAGI. This CDR3 is built from 15 residues. Losses at the gene ends were 3 bases for V and 2 bases for J; bases not matched to a gene: 1. The CDR3 spells CASSYSGGNTGELFF. The CDR3 DNA sequence: TGTGCCAGCAGTTATAGCGGGGGTAACACCGGGGAGCTGTTTTTT.

This chain links TRBV19 with TRBJ1-4; D call uncertain. V lost 3 bases, J lost 1 base, and 9 bases lay in between. CDR3 length: 15 amino acids. The germline V gene encodes CDR1 LNHDA and CDR2 SQIVND (reference sequence). In DNA, the CDR3 is TGTGCCAGTAGTATCTACTGGGGAACTAATGAAAAACTGTTTTTT. Translating it yields CASSIYWGTNEKLFF.

In regard to this clone: Other DNA sequences of this sample code for an identical CDR3. The chain employs TRBV9 and TRBJ2-7; 7 bases are a match to TRBD2. Per the germline V gene, CDR1 is SGDLS and CDR2 is YYNGEE. The CDR3 has 13 residues. With 0 bases clipped from V and 3 bases from J, the junction kept 0 bases outside the gene matches. The CDR3 bases are TGTGCCAGCAGCGTAGGGACTAGCTACGAGCAGTACTTC. It specifies CASSVGTSYEQYF. The variable domain in full, with the rest retrieved from reference TRBV9 and TRBJ2-7, is DSGVTQTPKHLITATGQRVTLRCSPRSGDLSVYWYQQSLDQGLQFLIQYYNGEERAKGNILERFSAQQFPDLHSELNLSSLELGDSALYFCASSVGTSYEQYFGPGTRLTVT.

The gene calls are TRBV11-2 and TRBJ1-1; the match to TRBD1 covers 9 bases. The CDR3 has 12 residues. Unmatched junction bases numbered 0, after V lost 6 bases and J lost 4 bases. Per germline, CDR1 SGHAT and CDR2 FQNNGV. CDR3 amino acids: CASRTGGTEAFF. CDR3 bases: TGTGCCAGCAGGACAGGGGGCACTGAAGCTTTCTTT.

The V call is TRBV12-2, the J call TRBJ1-4; no DNA check was done on the table's D call, TRBD1. TRBV12-2 is tagged as a pseudogene. There are 14 residues in the CDR3. CDR3 sequence (DNA): TGTGCAAGTCGCTTAGGGACAGGGGGTGAAAAACTGTTTTTT. Translation gives CASRLGTGGEKLFF.

The gene calls are TRBV6-6 and TRBJ1-1; no clear D gene. V was shortened by 2 bases and J by 1 base, with 2 bases between the two germline ends. Germline V gene data show CDR1 as MNHNY and CDR2 as SVGAGI (reference sequence). The CDR3 totals 12 residues. CDR3 nucleotides: TGTGCCAGCAGTTACAGGAACACTGAAGCTTTCTTT. Amino acid sequence: CASSYRNTEAFF.

The chain uses TRBV29-1 and TRBJ1-1, with D hard to call. The CDR3 length is 11 residues. The V gene lost 8 bases and the J gene lost 1 base, with 8 bases spanning the gap. Germline V gives CDR1 SQVTM, CDR2 ANQGSEA. The CDR3 protein is CSFSGNTEAFF. The CDR3 nucleotides are TGCAGCTTCTCCGGGAACACTGAAGCTTTCTTT.

The chain recombines TRBV4-1 with TRBJ2-1; TRBD2 aligns across 9 bases. Germline CDR1 and CDR2: MGHRA and YSYEKL. This CDR3 is 15 amino acids long. Trimming removed 1 base from V and 9 bases from J; junction bases left unmatched: 7. CDR3 protein: CASSQGAGGPREQFF. The DNA of the CDR3 is TGCGCCAGCAGCCAAGGGGCGGGGGGGCCGCGTGAGCAGTTCTTC.

This clone was picked up a small number of times. V usage is TRBV9 and J usage is TRBJ1-6, with TRBD1 matching over 8 bases. Per germline, CDR1 SGDLS and CDR2 YYNGEE. This CDR3 region has 14 residues. V lost 0 bases and J lost 7; bases outside the gene matches: 0. CDR3 coding DNA: TGTGCCAGCAGCGTAGGGACAGGGAATTCACCCCTCCACTTT. Its protein product is CASSVGTGNSPLHF.

This chain connects TRBV6-5 to TRBJ2-1, with 9 positions matching TRBD2. Germline V lookup: CDR1 MNHEY, CDR2 SVGAGI. The CDR3 contains 16 residues. The V and J ends lost 0 bases and 0 bases, in that order; junction bases with no gene match: 0. CDR3 nucleotide sequence: TGTGCCAGCAGTTACTCTAGCGGGGGCTCCTACAATGAGCAGTTCTTC. As protein: CASSYSSGGSYNEQFF.

This sequence joins TRBV4-1 and TRBJ2-7, with a possible D match to TRBD2 (5 bases). Deletions cut 1 base from V and 4 bases from J, with 11 bases between. From germline, CDR1 is MGHRA and CDR2 YSYEKL. This CDR3 has 14 residues. The CDR3 bases are TGCGCCAGCAGCCAAGCGGGGATCCTTTACGAGCAGTACTTC. Protein: CASSQAGILYEQYF.

This clone was observed a handful of times. The genes are TRBV29-1 and TRBJ2-7; TRBD1 aligns across 11 bases. Germline lookup yields CDR1 SQVTM and CDR2 ANQGSEA. The trim removed 1 base at V and 3 bases at J, leaving 2 bases unmatched. This CDR3 contains 14 residues. The CDR3 coding sequence is TGCAGCGTTGAAGGTGGGACAGGGGGCTACGAGCAGTACTTC. Translated: CSVEGGTGGYEQYF.